This TCR beta chain was observed in a study of shared clonotypes between healthy human individuals. CD8 cells regarded as naive lacked CD45RO, were positively chosen for CCR7, and omitted terminally differentiated effector memory CD45RA+ cells. The donors, healthy adults who were HIV-negative, had experienced no recent acute infections or vaccinations. Each sample came from a Caucasian adult donor living in Nashville, Tennessee. Germline CDR1 SQVTM, CDR2 ANQGSEA. The V end was cut by 1 base, the J end by 0 bases, with 8 bases between. This CDR3 has 14 residues. Authors' analysis steps: Owing to the provision of junction-only sequences devoid of quality scores by immunoSEQ, filtering differed. TCRdb's table, derived via immunoSEQ multiplex PCR, lists solely in-frame clones and lacks some. From that table come the V and J calls and clone size; the DNA was used to work out D and trimming. This sample carries about 2 million clones, about 95% of them seen once, and the ten largest clones take 0.95% to 1.5%.

What was sequenced was naive CD8+ T cells sorted from blood. The sequence derives from a man between 18 and 29 years old in good health. The rearrangement links TRBV29-1 to TRBJ2-3; the D gene is possibly TRBD1 (5 bases). CDR3 in amino acids: CSVEGAGSTDTQYF. CDR3 bases: TGCAGCGTTGAAGGGGCAGGGAGCACAGATACGCAGTATTTT.